The 9 T cell receptor beta chains listed next were all sequenced from one sample in a study of cytomegalovirus exposure and HLA in healthy donors. Using immunoSEQ multiplex PCR, the repertoire was profiled, and TCRdb retains in-frame clones only, with some absent. Of more than 95,000 clones detected, about 87% appear once; the ten largest clones hold about 1.9%. The sample comprised PBMCs. The receptors here all came from a woman between 18 and 29 years old in good health and CMV-seronegative.

This clone occurred once. This chain links TRBV10-3 with TRBJ2-7; 8 positions agree with TRBD1. The CDR3 consists of 14 residues. Germline loops: CDR1 ENHRY, CDR2 SYGVKD. Unmatched junction bases numbered 8, after V lost 5 bases and J lost 5 bases. CDR3: CAISSRQGMDEQYF. The CDR3 bases are TGTGCCATCAGTTCCCGACAGGGGATGGACGAGCAGTACTTC.

The chain joins TRBV6-1 to TRBJ1-2, with D tentatively TRBD1 (5 bases). V was shortened by 8 bases and J by 8 bases, with 12 bases between the two germline ends. Germline CDR1 is MNHNS and CDR2 is SASEGT. CDR3 size: 11 residues. The CDR3 region is CASYDRGGYTF. The CDR3 nucleotides read TGTGCCAGCTATGACCGGGGGGGCTACACCTTC.

The chain combines TRBV9 with TRBJ1-2; D gene uncertain. From germline, CDR1 is SGDLS and CDR2 YYNGEE. Between the trimmed V and J ends, which lost 0 bases and 4 bases, there was a span of 13 bases. The CDR3 has 15 residues. In DNA form, the CDR3 reads TGTGCCAGCAGCGTAGAAATGGGGAGAACCTATGGCTACACCTTC. This encodes CASSVEMGRTYGYTF.

CDR3 sequence (DNA): TGCAGCGTTGACAGGGGGACCTATGGCTACACCTTC. Protein sequence: CSVDRGTYGYTF. The chain combines TRBV29-1 with TRBJ1-2; 7 bases are a match to TRBD1. V shed 3 bases and J 4 bases; nucleotides not matched to a gene: 2. CDR1 is SQVTM, CDR2 ANQGSEA, per germline. The CDR3 is 12 residues long.

V and J are TRBV28 and TRBJ2-7; possible D gene TRBD2, 5 bases. V shed 5 bases and J shed 0 bases, with 5 bases lying between them. The CDR3 is 12 residues long. The germline gives CDR1 MDHEN, CDR2 SYDVKM. Here the CDR3 DNA reads TGTGCCAGCAGTACTAGCTCCTACGAGCAGTACTTC. Protein sequence: CASSTSSYEQYF.

The rearrangement links TRBV10-3 to TRBJ2-3, with D maybe TRBD1 (6 bases). CDR3 length: 16 amino acids. V lost 0 bases, J lost 6 bases, and 16 bases lay in between. CDR1 is ENHRY and CDR2 is SYGVKD in the germline V gene. CDR3 amino acids: CAISESGHPVVDTQYF. In nucleotides, the CDR3 is TGTGCCATCAGTGAGTCGGGACACCCGGTCGTCGATACGCAGTATTTT.

The chain joins TRBV6-4 to TRBJ1-5, with 9 positions matching TRBD1. V lost 6 bases, J lost 6 bases, and 24 bases stayed unmatched. This CDR3 comprises 20 residues. Germline values: CDR1 MRHNA, CDR2 SNTAGT. Here the CDR3 reads CASSRLKTHRGQGYGQPQHF. The CDR3 DNA reads TGTGCCAGCAGCAGACTAAAGACTCACCGGGGACAGGGATACGGTCAGCCCCAGCATTTT.

The chain recombines TRBV7-2 with TRBJ2-1; 7 nucleotides align to TRBD2. V was pared by 5 bases and J by 7 bases, with 11 bases of the junction left unmatched. The germline V gene has CDR1 SGHTA and CDR2 FQGNSA. CDR3 size: 15 residues. CDR3 in amino acids: CASSLGVAGRNEQFF. CDR3 in DNA: TGTGCCAGCAGCCTTGGGGTAGCGGGTAGAAATGAGCAGTTCTTC.

The rearrangement uses TRBV30 and TRBJ1-5; D remains ambiguous. The V and J ends lost 1 base and 0 bases respectively, with 7 bases between them. In germline, CDR1 is GTSNPN, CDR2 SVGIG (reference sequence). CDR3 length: 14 amino acids. CDR3 sequence (DNA): TGTGCCTGGAGTGGCGATGATAGCAATCAGCCCCAGCATTTT. As protein: CAWSGDDSNQPQHF.